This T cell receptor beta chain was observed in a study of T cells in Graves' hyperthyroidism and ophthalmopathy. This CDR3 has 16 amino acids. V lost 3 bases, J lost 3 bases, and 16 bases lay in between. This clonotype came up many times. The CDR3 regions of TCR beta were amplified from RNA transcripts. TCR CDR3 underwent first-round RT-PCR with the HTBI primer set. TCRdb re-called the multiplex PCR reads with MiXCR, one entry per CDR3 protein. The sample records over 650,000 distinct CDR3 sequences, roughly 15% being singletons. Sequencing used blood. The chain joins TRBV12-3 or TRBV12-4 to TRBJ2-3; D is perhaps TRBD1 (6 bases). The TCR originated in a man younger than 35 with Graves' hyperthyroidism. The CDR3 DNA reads TGTGCCAGCAGTTTTAGCCAGGGGTGGCCAACAGATACGCAGTATTTT. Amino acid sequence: CASSFSQGWPTDTQYF.